This is a list of T cell receptor beta chains from one sample in a study of TIL therapy for anti-PD-1-resistant metastatic lung cancer. Clones were sequenced by immunoSEQ multiplex PCR, and TCRdb holds only the in-frame ones, with some missing. The sample consists of about 52,000 clones, less than 80% of them appearing once. This specimen was blood, taken at baseline. Receptors were obtained from a woman between 25 and 80 years old with non-small cell lung cancer. Each CDR3 is given with its conserved first and last residue. A D gene is named only where the DNA matches it firmly. The size field is filled for only some rows; it gives once, few, many or a size class.

D: -; V: TRBV10-2; J: TRBJ1-3; size: few; CDR3: CASSWDSGNTIYF; DNA: TGCGCCAGCAGCTGGGACTCTGGAAACACCATATATTTT
D: TRBD1; V: TRBV11-2; J: TRBJ2-1; size: -; CDR3: CASSLQKTRGQQFF; DNA: TGTGCCAGCAGCCTACAGAAAACTAGGGGGCAGCAGTTCTTC
D: TRBD1; V: TRBV4-1; J: TRBJ1-5; size: -; CDR3: CASSPGQRNQPQHF; DNA: TGCGCCAGCAGCCCGGGACAGCGTAATCAGCCCCAGCATTTT
D: -; V: TRBV6-5; J: TRBJ1-1; size: few; CDR3: CASTSGGTEAFF; DNA: TGTGCCAGCACCTCGGGGGGGACTGAAGCTTTCTTT
D: -; V: TRBV27; J: TRBJ2-7; size: -; CDR3: CASSNGRGFSYEQYF; DNA: TGTGCCAGCAGTAACGGACGGGGGTTCTCCTACGAGCAGTACTTC
D: TRBD2; V: TRBV28; J: TRBJ2-7; size: -; CDR3: CASSLAGRGGEFWYF; DNA: TGTGCCAGCAGTCTAGCTGGGAGGGGCGGTGAGTTTTGGTACTTC
D: -; V: TRBV5-1; J: TRBJ2-7; size: -; CDR3: CASSPDLGTNEQYF; DNA: TGCGCCAGCAGCCCCGACTTAGGGACCAACGAGCAGTACTTC
D: TRBD1; V: TRBV2; J: TRBJ1-1; size: -; CDR3: CASSRDSLRAFF; DNA: TGTGCCAGCAGTCGGGACAGCCTGAGGGCTTTCTTT
D: TRBD1; V: TRBV25-1; J: TRBJ2-7; size: -; CDR3: CASSQNRGVGEQYF; DNA: TGTGCCAGCAGTCAAAACAGGGGAGTAGGCGAGCAGTACTTC
D: -; V: TRBV5-5; J: TRBJ2-7; size: once; CDR3: CASSLGPNYEQYF; DNA: TGTGCCAGCAGCTTGGGACCTAACTACGAGCAGTACTTC
D: -; V: TRBV2; J: TRBJ2-7; size: -; CDR3: CASSAQSYEQYF; DNA: TGTGCCAGCAGTGCACAGTCCTACGAGCAGTACTTC
D: TRBD1; V: TRBV9; J: TRBJ1-3; size: -; CDR3: CASSVRTGGSGNTIYF; DNA: TGTGCCAGCAGCGTGAGGACAGGGGGTTCAGGAAACACCATATATTTT
D: TRBD2; V: TRBV6-1; J: TRBJ2-1; size: -; CDR3: CASRTSGTNNEQFF; DNA: TGTGCCAGCCGTACTAGCGGGACAAACAATGAGCAGTTCTTC
D: TRBD1; V: TRBV6-1; J: TRBJ2-1; size: -; CDR3: CASGRDRGEYNEQFF; DNA: TGTGCCAGCGGAAGAGACAGGGGGGAATACAATGAGCAGTTCTTC
D: -; V: TRBV4-2; J: TRBJ1-2; size: -; CDR3: CASSPDEGRLSYGYTF; DNA: TGTGCCAGCAGCCCCGATGAGGGTCGGCTTAGTTATGGCTACACCTTC
D: TRBD1; V: TRBV5-1; J: TRBJ2-7; size: -; CDR3: CASSLAFDRGSEQYF; DNA: TGCGCCAGCAGCTTGGCGTTCGACAGGGGGAGCGAGCAGTACTTC
D: -; V: TRBV5-6; J: TRBJ2-1; size: -; CDR3: CASSLQVGNEQFF; DNA: TGTGCCAGCAGCTTGCAGGTTGGCAATGAGCAGTTCTTC
D: -; V: TRBV6-1; J: TRBJ2-5; size: -; CDR3: CASQRPQGPQETQYF; DNA: TGTGCCAGCCAACGACCCCAGGGCCCCCAAGAGACCCAGTACTTC
D: -; V: TRBV5-1; J: TRBJ1-4; size: once; CDR3: CASSSGSVNEKLFF; DNA: TGCGCCAGCAGCTCGGGATCGGTTAATGAAAAACTGTTTTTT
D: TRBD2; V: TRBV29-1; J: TRBJ2-5; size: -; CDR3: CSVGLAGGQETQYF; DNA: TGCAGCGTTGGGCTAGCGGGAGGGCAAGAGACCCAGTACTTC
D: TRBD2; V: TRBV7-2; J: TRBJ2-5; size: -; CDR3: CASSPSRAGGIQETQYF; DNA: TGTGCCAGCAGCCCGAGCAGGGCGGGGGGGATCCAAGAGACCCAGTACTTC
D: -; V: TRBV5-5; J: TRBJ1-1; size: -; CDR3: CASSLRSGDTEAFF; DNA: TGTGCCAGCAGCTTGCGATCAGGGGACACTGAAGCTTTCTTT
D: TRBD1; V: TRBV5-1; J: TRBJ1-3; size: -; CDR3: CASSFRGREVDTIYF; DNA: TGCGCCAGCAGCTTCAGGGGGCGCGAGGTAGACACCATATATTTT
D: -; V: TRBV6-9; J: TRBJ1-3; size: -; CDR3: CASSYDSTSNTIYF; DNA: TGTGCCAGCAGTTACGACTCTACAAGCAACACCATATATTTT
D: -; V: TRBV27; J: TRBJ1-1; size: -; CDR3: CASIPGPSWMNTEAFF; DNA: TGTGCCAGCATCCCGGGGCCTTCATGGATGAACACTGAAGCTTTCTTT
D: -; V: TRBV7-3; J: TRBJ1-1; size: -; CDR3: CASSAQGFTEAFF; DNA: TGTGCCAGCAGCGCACAGGGTTTCACTGAAGCTTTCTTT
D: -; V: TRBV2; J: TRBJ2-1; size: -; CDR3: CASSERLQTTYNEQFF; DNA: TGTGCCAGCAGTGAAAGGCTCCAGACAACCTACAATGAGCAGTTCTTC
D: -; V: TRBV2; J: TRBJ2-5; size: -; CDR3: CASRWQGGHQETQYF; DNA: TGTGCCAGCAGATGGCAGGGAGGACACCAAGAGACCCAGTACTTC
D: -; V: TRBV7-3; J: TRBJ2-3; size: -; CDR3: CASSLGVGWTDTQYF; DNA: TGTGCCAGCAGCTTAGGGGTGGGCTGGACAGATACGCAGTATTTT
D: -; V: TRBV18; J: TRBJ2-3; size: -; CDR3: CASSPLFGADTQYF; DNA: TGTGCCAGCTCACCTTTGTTTGGGGCAGATACGCAGTATTTT
D: -; V: TRBV28; J: TRBJ1-5; size: -; CDR3: CASSSQDMPLNQPQHF; DNA: TGTGCCAGCAGTTCTCAGGACATGCCCTTAAATCAGCCCCAGCATTTT
D: -; V: TRBV28; J: TRBJ2-3; size: -; CDR3: CASSLNVLQYF; DNA: TGTGCCAGCAGTTTAAATGTGCTCCAGTATTTT
D: TRBD1; V: TRBV19; J: TRBJ2-5; size: -; CDR3: CASSDRGQETQYF; DNA: TGTGCCAGTAGCGACAGGGGGCAAGAGACCCAGTACTTC
D: TRBD1; V: TRBV28; J: TRBJ2-1; size: -; CDR3: CASSPTGVSNEQFF; DNA: TGTGCCAGCAGTCCGACAGGGGTATCCAATGAGCAGTTCTTC
D: -; V: TRBV11-2; J: TRBJ1-1; size: -; CDR3: CASSFLPRDTEAFF; DNA: TGTGCCAGCAGCTTCCTCCCCCGGGACACTGAAGCTTTCTTT
D: -; V: TRBV18; J: TRBJ2-7; size: -; CDR3: CASSPEGQVEQYF; DNA: TGTGCCAGCTCACCGGAAGGGCAAGTCGAGCAGTACTTC
D: -; V: TRBV5-1; J: TRBJ2-5; size: -; CDR3: CASSPNPGNQETQYF; DNA: TGCGCCAGCAGCCCTAATCCAGGAAACCAAGAGACCCAGTACTTC
D: -; V: TRBV6-6; J: TRBJ2-2; size: -; CDR3: CASRTSVGAGELFF; DNA: TGTGCCAGCAGGACGTCGGTGGGCGCCGGGGAGCTGTTTTTT
D: TRBD1; V: TRBV28; J: TRBJ1-1; size: -; CDR3: CASSFYRGSTEAFF; DNA: TGTGCCAGCAGTTTCTACAGGGGGAGCACTGAAGCTTTCTTT
D: TRBD2; V: TRBV5-6; J: TRBJ2-3; size: -; CDR3: CASSSMSSGGADTQYF; DNA: TGTGCCAGCAGCTCTATGAGTAGCGGGGGAGCAGATACGCAGTATTTT
D: -; V: TRBV19; J: TRBJ1-2; size: -; CDR3: CASIPPGQIYGYTF; DNA: TGTGCCAGTATCCCCCCGGGACAAATCTATGGCTACACCTTC
D: TRBD2; V: TRBV4-2; J: TRBJ2-2; size: once; CDR3: CASSSSPGGDTGELFF; DNA: TGTGCCAGCAGCTCGTCTCCGGGAGGGGACACCGGGGAGCTGTTTTTT
D: -; V: TRBV20-1; J: TRBJ1-1; size: -; CDR3: CTRAENTEAFF; DNA: TGCACCCGCGCGGAGAACACTGAAGCTTTCTTT